These 2 T cell receptor beta chains were sequenced from one sample in a study of regulatory T cells. General study results and limits: In CD3G-deficient patients, conventional CD4+ T cells were enriched for hydrophobic CDR3 residues at positions 6 and 7.

The primer mix had 52 TRBV and 13 TRBJ primers. Measured with immunoSEQ multiplex PCR; TCRdb has only the in-frame clones, and not every one. The table lists under 45,000 clones, 89% of them singletons. These receptors' targets are unknown. The sample was conventional CD4+ T cells sorted from blood. These receptor sequences come from a person aged 18 to 30 with CD3G deficiency.

This chain uses TRBV18 with TRBJ2-3; 7 nucleotides align to TRBD1. V trimming: 0 bases; J trimming: 9 bases; junction bases outside the gene matches: 12. The CDR3 is 16 amino acids. CDR1 and CDR2 from the germline V gene are KGHSH and LQKENI. DNA of the CDR3: TGTGCCAGCTCACCACCGGCGACAGGGCCGCAGAGGACGCAGTATTTT. It specifies CASSPPATGPQRTQYF.

This clone showed up just once. The gene calls are TRBV30 and TRBJ2-3, with 9 positions matching TRBD2. In germline, CDR1 is GTSNPN, CDR2 SVGIG (reference sequence). The CDR3 loop spans 16 amino acids. J gave up 4 bases and V 3 bases, and 11 bases lay outside the gene matches. CDR3 protein: CAWSEGTSRRADTQYF. CDR3 DNA sequence: TGTGCCTGGAGCGAGGGGACTAGCCGGAGGGCAGATACGCAGTATTTT. The full variable domain, with the rest looked up from reference TRBV30 and TRBJ2-3, is SQTIHQWPATLVQPVGSPLSLECTVEGTSNPNLYWYRQAAGRGLQLLFYSVGIGQISSEVPQNLSASRPQDRQFILSSKKLLLSDSGFYLCAWSEGTSRRADTQYFGPGTRLTVL.